This TCR beta chain comes out of a study of identical twins. Study-level results: Weaker excess sharing between twins was seen in beta out-of-frame sequences. Fewer insertions were carried by abundant cord blood beta clonotypes, but none was seen in memory repertoires.

With 5 bases clipped from V and 1 base from J, the junction kept 20 bases outside the gene matches. This CDR3 is 20 amino acids long. In germline, CDR1 is SGHAT, CDR2 FQDESV (reference sequence). Each CDR3 protein is one row after TCRdb ran MiXCR on the 5' RACE reads. In the table there are about 250,000 distinct CDR3 sequences, roughly 8% of which are singletons. As to this clonotype: Its matching antigen is unknown.

These data were also reused for a study on yellow fever vaccine responses in identical twins.

The sequencing input was CD8+ T cells sorted from blood. The rearrangement uses TRBV11-1 and TRBJ2-7; TRBD2 aligns across 10 bases. This TCR was sampled from a woman between 18 and 29 years old in good health. CDR3 DNA sequence: TGTGCCAGCAGCCTCCCCAAGGGGCTCGGGCTAGCGGGGGATTCCTACGAGCAGTACTTC. Translated: CASSLPKGLGLAGDSYEQYF.